The 24 T cell receptor beta chains in this list originate from one sample, sequenced in a study of STAT3 mutations in large granular lymphocyte leukemia. Overall study results and limits: In T-cell large granular lymphocyte leukemia, about half of patients showed multiple immunodominant subclonotypes.

Measured with immunoSEQ multiplex PCR; TCRdb has only the in-frame clones, and not every one. The table shows about 5,200 clones, with 60% to 80% occurring only once. Their specific antigens are unknown. Source material: PBMCs. The receptors originated from a human donor with T large granular lymphocyte leukemia. Some clones in this sample may be carry-over from other donors' samples.

The V gene is TRBV19, the J gene TRBJ2-7; D is uncertain. Trimming left V 1 base short and J 0 bases short, with 10 bases between. The CDR3 consists of 15 residues. The germline V gene encodes CDR1 LNHDA and CDR2 SQIVND (reference sequence). The CDR3 bases are TGTGCCAGTAGTATAGGTGTCAGTTACTCCTACGAGCAGTACTTC. Residues: CASSIGVSYSYEQYF.

The genes are TRBV5-5 and TRBJ2-7; D unresolved. CDR3 size: 14 residues. Trimming removed 5 bases at V and 4 bases at J, with 16 bases between. Germline V gene lookup returns CDR1 SGHKS and CDR2 YYEKEE (reference sequence). Written as DNA, the CDR3 is TGTGCCAGCAGGCCTTATGACGGGTCATACGAGCAGTACTTC. Translating it yields CASRPYDGSYEQYF.

The rearrangement joins TRBV5-1 to TRBJ1-4, with 7 bases aligning to TRBD1. From germline, CDR1 is SGHRS and CDR2 YFSETQ. This CDR3 region has 13 residues. V lost 7 bases to trimming and J lost 4 bases; unmatched junction nucleotides: 4. The CDR3 reads CASARQGNEKLFF. CDR3 in DNA: TGCGCCAGCGCGAGACAGGGTAATGAAAAACTGTTTTTT.

This chain joins TRBV6-5 and TRBJ1-1; tentatively, D is TRBD1 (5 bases). Germline V gives CDR1 MNHEY, CDR2 SVGAGI. V was shortened by 3 bases and J by 8 bases, with 13 bases between the two germline ends. The CDR3 totals 13 residues. CDR3 DNA sequence: TGTGCCAGCAGTTATAACCCACGGACAGAAGCTTTCTTT. It codes for CASSYNPRTEAFF.

The chain recombines TRBV6-6 with TRBJ1-4; no reliable D call. This CDR3 has 16 residues. CDR1 and CDR2 (germline): MNHNY, SVGAGI (reference sequence). Trimming took off 4 bases at V and 0 bases at J, with 12 bases between the two ends. The CDR3, as DNA: TGTGCCAGCAGTTCTCGCCCGGGAGCAACTAATGAAAAACTGTTTTTT. Its protein is CASSSRPGATNEKLFF.

The chain links TRBV6-5 to TRBJ1-3, with TRBD1 matching over 8 bases. The V gene end was trimmed by 2 bases and the J gene end by 8 bases; junction bases not matched to a gene: 8. The germline V gene encodes CDR1 MNHEY and CDR2 SVGAGI. The CDR3 has 15 residues. Here the CDR3 reads CASSYGQGAYDTIYF. The CDR3, as DNA: TGTGCCAGCAGTTACGGGCAGGGGGCGTACGACACCATATATTTT.

V usage is TRBV5-5 and J usage is TRBJ2-7; 11 bases are shared with TRBD1. The junction had 4 bases not matched to a gene; V was cut back by 4 bases and J by 1 base. Looked up from germline, CDR1 is SGHKS and CDR2 is YYEKEE (reference sequence). The CDR3 is 15 residues long. CDR3 DNA sequence: TGTGCCAGCAGCGTCGGGACAGGGGGATCCTACGAGCAGTACTTC. It is translated as CASSVGTGGSYEQYF.

A few counts support this clone. The chain has TRBV10-3 and TRBJ1-1, with 7 nucleotides matching TRBD1. The V and J ends lost 0 bases and 2 bases, in that order; junction bases with no gene match: 3. This CDR3 spans 15 amino acids. Germline lookup yields CDR1 ENHRY and CDR2 SYGVKD. The CDR3 region has the DNA TGTGCCATCAGTGAGTCAGGGGGCGGAAACACTGAAGCTTTCTTT. Translation gives CAISESGGGNTEAFF.

The CDR3 reads CASSEQVPGTNEKLFF. CDR3 bases: TGTGCCAGCAGTGAACAGGTGCCAGGGACTAATGAAAAACTGTTTTTT. The chain joins TRBV6-1 to TRBJ1-4; D possibly corresponds to TRBD1 (5 bases). Germline CDR1 MNHNS, CDR2 SASEGT. This CDR3 has 16 amino acids. The V and J ends lost 2 bases and 2 bases respectively, with 12 bases between them.

This chain connects TRBV2 to TRBJ1-5, with 7 bases matching TRBD1. The V gene end was trimmed by 6 bases and the J gene end by 4 bases; junction bases not matched to a gene: 3. The CDR3 covers 13 residues. CDR1 and CDR2 (germline): SNHLY, FYNNEI. CDR3 amino acids: CASRKQGNQPQHF. CDR3 in DNA: TGTGCCAGCAGGAAACAGGGGAATCAGCCCCAGCATTTT.

This clone was seen a handful of times. The chain couples TRBV4-1 to TRBJ2-5; D perhaps matches TRBD1 (7 bases). In germline, CDR1 is MGHRA, CDR2 YSYEKL. CDR3 length: 16 amino acids. V shed 0 bases and J shed 5 bases, with 16 bases lying between them. The CDR3 sequence: CASSQEGVEGAETQYF. The CDR3 region has the DNA TGCGCCAGCAGCCAAGAGGGGGTGGAGGGGGCGGAGACCCAGTACTTC.

J is TRBJ2-1 and V is TRBV5-1; D uncertain. Germline CDR1 reads SGHRS; CDR2 reads YFSETQ. Trimming shortened V by 5 bases and J by 8 bases, and 11 bases separated the two germline ends. The CDR3 length is 12 residues. The CDR3 sequence: CASRVQEDEQFF. The CDR3 DNA follows: TGCGCCAGCAGAGTTCAAGAGGATGAGCAGTTCTTC. The entire variable domain, with the rest obtained from reference TRBV5-1 and TRBJ2-1, is as follows: KAGVTQTPRYLIKTRGQQVTLSCSPISGHRSVSWYQQTPGQGLQFLFEYFSETQRNKGNFPGRFSGRQFSNSRSEMNVSTLELGDSALYLCASRVQEDEQFFGPGTRLTVL.

The chain is built from TRBV5-1 and TRBJ1-1; 8 nucleotides line up with TRBD1. Unmatched junction bases numbered 2, after V lost 0 bases and J lost 7 bases. Germline CDR1 reads SGHRS; CDR2 reads YFSETQ. The CDR3 sequence is 13 residues long. The CDR3 here is CASSLAGTGEAFF. The CDR3 coding sequence is TGCGCCAGCAGCTTGGCAGGGACAGGTGAAGCTTTCTTT.

This chain uses TRBV27 with TRBJ2-7; D is perhaps TRBD2 (6 bases). V was pared by 4 bases and J by 5 bases, with 15 bases between. The CDR3 consists of 14 residues. Germline assignment: CDR1 MNHEY and CDR2 SMNVEV (reference sequence). CDR3 coding DNA: TGTGCCAGCAGTTCCTGGGACTTCCCCCACGAGCAGTACTTC. Translating gives CASSSWDFPHEQYF.

The CDR3 coding sequence is TGTGCCAGCAGCTTGGTCGCAGGGTCAAGTCAGCCCCAGCATTTT. Its protein product is CASSLVAGSSQPQHF. J is TRBJ1-5 and V is TRBV5-5; D might be TRBD1 (5 bases). This CDR3 region has 15 residues. Trimming took off 0 bases at V and 6 bases at J, with 13 bases between the two ends. Germline lookup yields CDR1 SGHKS and CDR2 YYEKEE (reference sequence).

The rearrangement links TRBV6-5 to TRBJ2-7; 11 positions agree with TRBD1. Unmatched junction bases numbered 9, after V lost 7 bases and J lost 7 bases. CDR1 and CDR2 from the germline V gene are MNHEY and SVGAGI. There are 14 residues in the CDR3. The CDR3 nucleotides are TGTGCCAGCACTGGGACAGGGGGTTCTATGGAGCAGTACTTC. This translates into CASTGTGGSMEQYF.

The CDR3 is CASSNLPGQGNGDYGYTF. As DNA, the CDR3 is TGTGCCAGCAGTAACTTACCGGGACAGGGAAACGGTGACTATGGCTACACCTTC. The V gene is TRBV25-1, the J gene TRBJ1-2; 9 bases are a match to TRBD1. Germline-derived CDR1 and CDR2 are MGHDK and SYGVNS. V lost 5 bases, J lost 3 bases, and 16 bases stayed unmatched. CDR3 size: 18 residues.

The CDR3 DNA reads TGTGCCAGCAGCATACAGGGGGTGAACACTGAAGCTTTCTTT. Its protein is CASSIQGVNTEAFF. The rearrangement links TRBV5-4 to TRBJ1-1; 8 nucleotides line up with TRBD1. The V gene's germline CDR1 is SGHNT and CDR2 YYREEE (reference sequence). Losses at the gene ends were 4 bases for V and 0 bases for J; bases not matched to a gene: 2. This CDR3 region has 14 residues. Using reference TRBV5-4 and TRBJ1-1 for the parts outside the CDR3, the full variable domain is ETGVTQSPTHLIKTRGQQVTLRCSSQSGHNTVSWYQQALGQGPQFIFQYYREEENGRGNFPPRFSGLQFPNYSSELNVNALELDDSALYLCASSIQGVNTEAFFGQGTRLTVV.

V is TRBV5-1 and J is TRBJ1-2, with D hard to call. Trimming took 4 bases from V and 3 from J, leaving 19 bases between them. Germline V gene lookup returns CDR1 SGHRS and CDR2 YFSETQ. This CDR3 is built from 16 residues. The CDR3 DNA reads TGCGCCAGCAGCCCGAACCCTAAGGGTCTCGACTATGGCTACACCTTC. This translates into CASSPNPKGLDYGYTF.

This chain's CDR3 is CSVEDTFYEQYF. The CDR3 nucleotides read TGCAGCGTGGAGGACACCTTCTACGAGCAGTACTTC. The rearrangement joins TRBV29-1 to TRBJ2-7, with D possibly called TRBD1 or TRBD2 (5 bases each). The V gene's germline CDR1 is SQVTM and CDR2 ANQGSEA. V was trimmed by 6 bases and J by 3 bases, leaving 12 bases between them. CDR3 length: 12 residues.

This chain's CDR3 is CASSGTSGTPADTQYF. The CDR3 nucleotides are TGCGCCAGCAGTGGGACTAGCGGGACTCCAGCAGATACGCAGTATTTT. The chain is built from TRBV10-2 and TRBJ2-3, with 12 nucleotides matching TRBD2. The CDR3 spans 16 residues. The junction had 6 bases not matched to a gene; V was cut back by 4 bases and J by 4 bases. The V gene's germline CDR1 is WSHSY and CDR2 SAAADI.

This chain uses TRBV15 with TRBJ2-3, with D unclear. V lost 4 bases and J lost 5, with 10 bases in between. There are 13 residues in the CDR3. CDR1 LNHNV and CDR2 YYDKDF come from the germline V gene (reference sequence). The CDR3 coding sequence is TGTGCCACCAGCAAGGGCCTGGAAGATACGCAGTATTTT. Its protein is CATSKGLEDTQYF. The full variable domain, completed using reference TRBV15 and TRBJ2-3, is DAMVIQNPRYQVTQFGKPVTLSCSQTLNHNVMYWYQQKSSQAPKLLFHYYDKDFNNEADTPDNFQSRRPNTSFCFLDIRSPGLGDTAMYLCATSKGLEDTQYFGPGTRLTVL.

The V gene is TRBV5-4, the J gene TRBJ2-7; TRBD1 is a possible D gene (5 bases). V dropped 3 bases and J dropped 3 bases, with 10 bases sitting between them. CDR3 size: 13 residues. CDR1 is SGHNT, CDR2 YYREEE, per germline (reference sequence). CDR3 coding DNA: TGTGCCAGCAGCTCCGACAGAAACTACGAGCAGTACTTC. It codes for CASSSDRNYEQYF.

The V gene is TRBV7-2, the J gene TRBJ2-7; D not resolved. Deletions cut 1 base from V and 3 bases from J, with 7 bases between. The germline V gene has CDR1 SGHTA and CDR2 FQGNSA. The CDR3 has 13 amino acids. CDR3 sequence (DNA): TGTGCCAGCAGCTTAGGACATGGCTACGAGCAGTACTTC. Encoded protein: CASSLGHGYEQYF.